This TCR beta chain derives from a study of cytomegalovirus exposure and HLA in healthy donors. Study context: An early data release held around 80 million unique TCRs from HLA-typed donors. Study-level points and caveats: The study had only CMV serostatus as immune exposure information.

60 Vbeta and 13 Jbeta primers were used in PCR. The table came from immunoSEQ multiplex PCR; TCRdb's copy has only in-frame clones and leaves some out. This table holds about 160,000 clones. CDR1 is SGHDT and CDR2 is YYEEEE in the germline V gene. The CDR3 runs 14 residues. V was trimmed by 4 bases and J by 4 bases, leaving 14 bases between them. To note about this clone: The antigen remains undetermined.

The chain recombines TRBV5-6 with TRBJ2-5; D not resolved. This clonotype was obtained from a man aged 25 to 45 in good health and CMV-seronegative. The sequencing sample was made of PBMCs. CDR3: CASSQTPSPETQYF. CDR3 DNA: TGTGCCAGCAGCCAAACCCCCAGTCCAGAGACCCAGTACTTC.